Described below is a single T cell receptor beta chain sequence and its context. No antigen is known for it. It was with 60 Vbeta and 13 Jbeta primers that the PCR ran. Clones were sequenced by immunoSEQ multiplex PCR, and TCRdb holds only the in-frame ones, with some missing. The table lists about 160,000 clones, roughly 80% of them singletons. It was healthy bone marrow donors who served as donors. Donors showed nominal health when sampled, although they likely had unrecorded immune exposures. This sample was taken from a study of cytomegalovirus exposure and HLA in healthy donors. Study-level background: Within an early data release were 65 million to 90 million unique TCRs drawn from HLA-typed donors.

Overall study findings and caveats: What TCR beta sequences reportedly achieved was accurate prediction of HLA-A and HLA-B alleles in most subjects.

The sample comprised PBMCs. The clonotype originates from a woman in her twenties or thirties in good health and CMV-seropositive.

CDR3 sequence (DNA): TGTGCCAGCTCACTCCACCCGGGAAACACCGGGGAGCTGTTTTTT. Its protein product is CASSLHPGNTGELFF. This chain connects TRBV18 to TRBJ2-2, with D possibly matching TRBD2 (5 bases). Germline CDR1 KGHSH, CDR2 LQKENI. V gave up 4 bases and J gave up 2 bases, with 11 bases separating them. The CDR3 covers 15 residues.